This entry lists 18 T cell receptor beta chains sequenced from one sample in a study of identical twins. TCRdb reprocessed the 5' RACE reads with MiXCR, giving one entry per CDR3 protein. The sample has approximately 700,000 distinct CDR3 sequences, around 6% seen once. The material sequenced was naive T cells sorted from blood. The receptors shown here come from a man between 18 and 29 years old in good health.

This clonotype was detected only a few times. The gene calls are TRBV5-1 and TRBJ2-7; 10 bases are shared with TRBD1. Germline lookup yields CDR1 SGHRS and CDR2 YFSETQ. Losses at the gene ends were 4 bases for V and 6 bases for J; bases not matched to a gene: 10. The CDR3 is 15 residues long. The CDR3 loop is CASSLDPRTGGEQYF. DNA for the CDR3: TGCGCCAGCAGCCTCGACCCCCGGACAGGGGGCGAGCAGTACTTC.

The rearrangement uses TRBV10-3 and TRBJ2-6, with a possible D match to TRBD2 (6 bases). This CDR3 comprises 17 residues. Germline assignment: CDR1 ENHRY and CDR2 SYGVKD. V dropped 6 bases and J dropped 0 bases, with 15 bases sitting between them. CDR3 protein: CAISSGLASSGANVLTF. CDR3 DNA: TGTGCCATCAGCTCGGGACTTGCTAGCTCTGGGGCCAACGTCCTGACTTTC.

This clonotype was found many times. V gene TRBV12-3 or TRBV12-4 combines with J gene TRBJ1-1; D call uncertain. This CDR3 has 15 residues. Trimming removed 2 bases at V and 1 base at J, with 11 bases between. DNA of the CDR3: TGTGCCAGCAGTTTATACTCCGCCGGGAACACTGAAGCTTTCTTT. The encoded protein is CASSLYSAGNTEAFF.

The rearrangement joins TRBV30 to TRBJ2-1; 13 bases align to TRBD2. This CDR3 region has 13 residues. Germline V CDR1 and CDR2: GTSNPN, SVGIG (reference sequence). The V segment lost 4 bases and the J segment 9 bases; nucleotides outside the gene matches: 3. The CDR3 here is CAWTGLAGVEQFF. CDR3 nucleotide sequence: TGTGCCTGGACAGGACTAGCGGGGGTTGAGCAGTTCTTC.

As DNA, the CDR3 is TGTGCCAGCAGTAGGGACGGCAGAGAAGAAGCTTTCTTT. It yields the protein CASSRDGREEAFF. The chain uses TRBV2 and TRBJ1-1; D is perhaps TRBD1 (5 bases). Germline assignment: CDR1 SNHLY and CDR2 FYNNEI. There are 13 residues in the CDR3. With 5 bases removed from V and 8 bases from J, the gap between germline ends came to 15 bases. Together with reference TRBV2 and TRBJ1-1, the CDR3 gives the full variable domain: EPEVTQTPSHQVTQMGQEVILRCVPISNHLYFYWYRQILGQKVEFLVSFYNNEISEKSEIFDDQFSVERPDGSNFTLKIRSTKLEDSAMYFCASSRDGREEAFFGQGTRLTVV.

This clonotype was seen more than once but under ten times. The chain has TRBV12-3 or TRBV12-4 and TRBJ1-5; perhaps TRBD1 as D (5 bases). The CDR3 runs to 15 residues. With 7 bases removed from V and 3 bases from J, the gap between germline ends came to 16 bases. The CDR3 nucleotides read TGTGCCAGCATGTCGATGGGGGGACTCAATCAGCCCCAGCATTTT. The encoded protein is CASMSMGGLNQPQHF.

The V and J genes are TRBV18 and TRBJ2-5; D is possibly TRBD1 or TRBD2 (5 bases each). CDR1 and CDR2 (germline): KGHSH, LQKENI. CDR3 length: 15 residues. Trimming removed 1 base at V and 5 bases at J, with 14 bases between. CDR3 protein: CASSPRVGVEETQYF. CDR3 nucleotide sequence: TGTGCCAGCTCACCACGAGTGGGGGTTGAGGAGACCCAGTACTTC.

This sequence joins TRBV24-1 and TRBJ2-1; 14 bases fit TRBD2. Germline loops: CDR1 KGHDR, CDR2 SFDVKD. CDR3 length equals 16 residues. Losses at the gene ends were 5 bases for V and 10 bases for J; bases not matched to a gene: 9. The CDR3 sequence: CATSGPGLAGEREQFF. DNA for the CDR3: TGTGCCACCAGTGGGCCGGGACTAGCGGGAGAGAGGGAGCAGTTCTTC.

This clonotype was detected ten times or more. The rearrangement links TRBV29-1 to TRBJ2-1; TRBD2 matches 7 bases. CDR1 and CDR2 (germline): SQVTM, ANQGSEA. The CDR3 length is 10 residues. V trimming: 4 bases; J trimming: 10 bases; junction bases outside the gene matches: 1. CDR3 DNA sequence: TGCAGCGTTGGGGGAGGGGAGCAGTTCTTC. It encodes CSVGGGEQFF.

The gene calls are TRBV29-1 and TRBJ2-1; TRBD2 matches at 12 bases. Germline V lookup: CDR1 SQVTM, CDR2 ANQGSEA. The CDR3 runs to 14 residues. With 6 bases clipped from V and 3 bases from J, the junction kept 3 bases outside the gene matches. In DNA form, the CDR3 reads TGCAGCGTATCGACTAGCGGGGGCTACAATGAGCAGTTCTTC. Its protein is CSVSTSGGYNEQFF.

A few counts support this clonotype. The chain employs TRBV15 and TRBJ2-7; D perhaps matches TRBD1 (5 bases). CDR1 LNHNV and CDR2 YYDKDF come from the germline V gene (reference sequence). V was trimmed by 4 bases and J by 6 bases, leaving 13 bases between them. This CDR3 is built from 13 residues. The CDR3 DNA sequence: TGTGCCACCAGCAAAGGGGTGGGCGGCGAGCAGTACGTC. As protein: CATSKGVGGEQYV.

The CDR3 protein is CASSYLPGQGNQPQHF. Written as DNA, the CDR3 is TGTGCCAGCAGTTACCTCCCGGGACAGGGAAATCAGCCCCAGCATTTT. This chain joins TRBV6-2 or TRBV6-3 and TRBJ1-5; 9 bases match TRBD1. Unmatched junction bases numbered 6, after V lost 2 bases and J lost 4 bases. Germline V gene lookup returns CDR1 MNHEY and CDR2 SVGEGT. The CDR3 runs to 16 residues.

The J gene is TRBJ2-7, the V gene TRBV15; no clear D. The CDR3 loop spans 13 amino acids. Germline values: CDR1 LNHNV, CDR2 YYDKDF (reference sequence). V was trimmed by 1 base and J by 7 bases, leaving 11 bases between them. The CDR3 sequence is CATSRAFTQEQYF. CDR3 nucleotide sequence: TGTGCCACCAGCAGAGCCTTCACCCAGGAGCAGTACTTC. Based on the CDR3 plus reference TRBV15 and TRBJ2-7, the full variable domain is DAMVIQNPRYQVTQFGKPVTLSCSQTLNHNVMYWYQQKSSQAPKLLFHYYDKDFNNEADTPDNFQSRRPNTSFCFLDIRSPGLGDTAMYLCATSRAFTQEQYFGPGTRLTVT.

This clonotype was counted between two and nine times. The CDR3 nucleotides read TGTGCCAGCAGTCTTGTCCAGGGGGAAAACTATGGCTACACCTTC. This translates into CASSLVQGENYGYTF. This sequence joins TRBV7-2 and TRBJ1-2, with 7 bases that match TRBD1. Germline CDR1 reads SGHTA; CDR2 reads FQGNSA. The CDR3 contains 15 residues. V was pared by 6 bases and J by 2 bases, with 9 bases of the junction left unmatched.

The table lists this clonotype with a few counts. This sequence joins TRBV5-1 and TRBJ1-2, with TRBD1 identical over 11 bases. The V and J ends lost 2 bases and 4 bases, in that order; junction bases with no gene match: 10. Germline CDR1 reads SGHRS; CDR2 reads YFSETQ. The CDR3 loop spans 17 amino acids. The CDR3 coding sequence is TGCGCCAGCAGCTTTAGTAAGGACAGGGGGCGCGGCTATGGCTACACCTTC. Translating gives CASSFSKDRGRGYGYTF.

This clonotype occurred many times. The chain employs TRBV25-1 and TRBJ1-1; no firm D call. CDR1 and CDR2 (germline): MGHDK, SYGVNS. This CDR3 is 11 amino acids long. Trimming cost V 11 bases and J 5 bases, with 12 bases left between them. CDR3 sequence reads: CAGNSGTEAFF. In nucleotides, the CDR3 is TGTGCCGGAAACTCGGGGACTGAAGCTTTCTTT.

This clonotype was counted between two and nine times. The gene calls are TRBV27 and TRBJ2-2; D call uncertain. Germline CDR1 MNHEY, CDR2 SMNVEV (reference sequence). The CDR3 sequence is 17 residues long. V gave up 4 bases and J gave up 6 bases, with 21 bases separating them. The CDR3: CASSSSSPMAPPGELFF. CDR3 bases: TGTGCCAGCAGTTCCTCAAGCCCTATGGCCCCACCCGGGGAGCTGTTTTTT.

This clonotype was recorded a few times. The chain couples TRBV29-1 to TRBJ1-4; D gene unclear. Trimming removed 6 bases from V and 7 bases from J, with 15 bases in between. The CDR3 sequence is 13 residues long. Germline V gives CDR1 SQVTM, CDR2 ANQGSEA. CDR3 in amino acids: CSVETRATEKLFF. CDR3 coding DNA: TGCAGCGTCGAGACACGGGCGACTGAAAAACTGTTTTTT.